This TCR beta chain was observed in a study of early T cells in non-severe SARS-CoV-2 infection. TCRdb recomputed calls from the 5' RACE reads with MiXCR, one row per CDR3 protein. The sample contains 25,000 to 30,000 distinct CDR3 sequences, approximately 5.2% of which appear only once. The ends lost 5 bases at V and 3 bases at J; junction bases unmatched: 3. Germline values: CDR1 DFQATT, CDR2 SNEGSKA (reference sequence). The CDR3 length is 13 residues. This clonotype was seen many times. The sequence derives from an adult who was a healthcare worker with PCR-confirmed SARS-CoV-2 infection or an uninfected control (not recorded which). The specimen sequenced was whole blood. The chain is built from TRBV20-1 and TRBJ2-1; 8 bases are shared with TRBD2. CDR3 bases: TGCAGTGCTTCGGGAGGGGGCTACAATGAGCAGTTCTTC. This sequence encodes CSASGGGYNEQFF.